These 7 T cell receptor beta chains were all obtained from the same sample, sequenced in a study of blood T cell repertoires in COVID-19. TCRdb keeps only in-frame clones here, not all; method: immunoSEQ multiplex PCR. The sample yields about 170,000 clones, around 80% seen once. The sample comprised peripheral blood. The receptors originated from a woman between 70 and 85 years old with COVID-19, enrolled during active disease.

The V gene is TRBV27, the J gene TRBJ1-2; a weak D match, TRBD1 (5 bases). CDR3 size: 12 residues. Germline lookup yields CDR1 MNHEY and CDR2 SMNVEV (reference sequence). Trimming removed 3 bases from V and 5 bases from J, with 7 bases in between. CDR3 amino acids: CASSLSGYGYTF. The CDR3 region has the DNA TGTGCCAGCAGTTTGTCAGGGTATGGCTACACCTTC.

With respect to this clone: Its ends do not fully match the called genes, so a read error is possible. This specimen includes other DNA sequences encoding the same CDR3. The rearrangement joins TRBV9 to TRBJ1-1; the D gene is possibly TRBD1 (5 bases). The CDR3 loop spans 15 amino acids. Germline lookup yields CDR1 SGDLS and CDR2 YYNGEE. For the CDR3, the DNA is TGCGCCAGCAGCCCCACGGCTGGGGCGAACACTGAAGCTTTCTTT. Amino acid sequence: CASSPTAGANTEAFF.

The chain employs TRBV5-5 and TRBJ2-7; possible D gene TRBD1, 5 bases. Trimming cost V 4 bases and J 2 bases, with 13 bases left between them. Germline CDR1 SGHKS, CDR2 YYEKEE (reference sequence). The CDR3 is 14 amino acids. The DNA of the CDR3 is TGTGCCAGCAGCAACATCGACAGCCCCTACGAGCAGTACGTC. Translation gives CASSNIDSPYEQYV.

The chain combines TRBV28 with TRBJ1-4, with TRBD1 as a possible D gene (5 bases). The CDR3 totals 13 residues. V lost 3 bases to trimming and J lost 8 bases, with 10 bases between them. Germline V gene data show CDR1 as MDHEN and CDR2 as SYDVKM. Here the CDR3 DNA reads TGTGCCAGCAGTTTGGGGGACTACGAAAAACTGTTTTTT. Residues: CASSLGDYEKLFF.

This clone was picked up one time. The CDR3 protein is CASRPGQLNYGYTF. CDR3 DNA sequence: TGTGCCAGCAGGCCGGGACAGTTAAACTATGGCTACACCTTC. The chain joins TRBV6-6 to TRBJ1-2; TRBD1 aligns across 7 bases. V gave up 6 bases and J gave up 2 bases; unmatched junction bases: 6. The CDR3 extends over 14 amino acids. Germline V gene sequence: CDR1 MNHNY, CDR2 SVGAGI (reference sequence).

V and J are TRBV10-3 and TRBJ1-6, with 8 bases matching TRBD1. Germline V CDR1 and CDR2: ENHRY, SYGVKD. The CDR3 spans 16 residues. With 6 bases clipped from V and 7 bases from J, the junction kept 11 bases outside the gene matches. CDR3 sequence: CAISRDRQGLNSPLHF. Here the CDR3 DNA reads TGTGCCATCAGCCGAGATAGACAGGGGCTAAATTCACCCCTCCACTTT.

The CDR3 nucleotides read TGTGCTAGTGGTTTTATTTCTGGAAACACCATATATTTT. This encodes CASGFISGNTIYF. The chain combines TRBV12-5 with TRBJ1-3, with D uncertain. V was pared by 3 bases and J by 1 base, with 4 bases between. The germline CDR1 and CDR2 sequences are LGHNT and FRNRAP. The CDR3 is made up of 13 amino acids.